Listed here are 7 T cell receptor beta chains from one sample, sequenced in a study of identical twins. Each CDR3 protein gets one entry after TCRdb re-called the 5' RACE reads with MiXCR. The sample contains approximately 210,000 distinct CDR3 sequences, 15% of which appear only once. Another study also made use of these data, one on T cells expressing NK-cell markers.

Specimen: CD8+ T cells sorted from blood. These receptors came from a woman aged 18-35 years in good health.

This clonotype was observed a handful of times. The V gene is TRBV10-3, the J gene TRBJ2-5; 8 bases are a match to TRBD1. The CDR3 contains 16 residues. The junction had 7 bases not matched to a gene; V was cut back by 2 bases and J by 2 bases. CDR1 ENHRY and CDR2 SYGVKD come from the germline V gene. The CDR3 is CAISEGGTGLQETQYF. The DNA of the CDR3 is TGTGCCATCAGTGAGGGGGGGACAGGACTTCAAGAGACCCAGTACTTC.

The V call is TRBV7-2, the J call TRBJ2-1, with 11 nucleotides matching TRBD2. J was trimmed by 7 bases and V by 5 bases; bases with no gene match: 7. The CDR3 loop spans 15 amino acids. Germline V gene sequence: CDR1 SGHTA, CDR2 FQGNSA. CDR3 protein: CASSTWTSGQNEQFF. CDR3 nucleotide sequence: TGTGCCAGCAGCACTTGGACTAGCGGGCAGAATGAGCAGTTCTTC.

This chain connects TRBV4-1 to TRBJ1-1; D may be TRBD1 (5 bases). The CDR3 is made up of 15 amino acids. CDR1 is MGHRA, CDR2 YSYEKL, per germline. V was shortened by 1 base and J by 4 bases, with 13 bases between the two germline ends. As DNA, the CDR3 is TGCGCCAGCAGCCAAGTAGGGGTAATGGGCACTGAAGCTTTCTTT. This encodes CASSQVGVMGTEAFF.

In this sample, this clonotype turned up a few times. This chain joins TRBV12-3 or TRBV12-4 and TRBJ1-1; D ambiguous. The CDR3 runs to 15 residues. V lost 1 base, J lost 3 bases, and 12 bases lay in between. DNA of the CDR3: TGTGCCAGCAGTTTAGTCCTTCTGGGAGACACTGAAGCTTTCTTT. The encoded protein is CASSLVLLGDTEAFF.

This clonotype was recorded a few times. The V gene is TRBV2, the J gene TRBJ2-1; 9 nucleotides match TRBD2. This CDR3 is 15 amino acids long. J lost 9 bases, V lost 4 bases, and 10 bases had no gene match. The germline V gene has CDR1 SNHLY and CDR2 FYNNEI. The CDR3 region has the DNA TGTGCCAGCAGTGCTTCGCGGGGGGGCGTGGGTGAGCAGTTCTTC. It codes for CASSASRGGVGEQFF.

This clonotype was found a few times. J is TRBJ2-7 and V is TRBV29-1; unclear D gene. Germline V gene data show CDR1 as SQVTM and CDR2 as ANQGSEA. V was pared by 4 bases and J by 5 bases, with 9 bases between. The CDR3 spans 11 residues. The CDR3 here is CSVGSSHEQYF. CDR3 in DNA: TGCAGCGTTGGTTCATCGCACGAGCAGTACTTC.

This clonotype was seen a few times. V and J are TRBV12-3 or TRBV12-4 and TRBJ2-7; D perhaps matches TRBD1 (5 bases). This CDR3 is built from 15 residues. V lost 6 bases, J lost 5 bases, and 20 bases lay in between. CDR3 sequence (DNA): TGTGCCAGCAGCCGGCAGGGTAAAGATTCCCACGAGCAGTACTTC. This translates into CASSRQGKDSHEQYF.